This T cell receptor beta chain stems from a study of T cell responses to AZD1222 COVID-19 vaccine. General observations from the study: Seropositive AZD1222 recipients at baseline numbered only five or six. Donors in the cohort were predominantly white British and more often female, and clonal diversity was possibly underestimated. Nearly half of spike-specific TCRs reportedly go after variant regions that carry no mutations. Vaccine-related CD4 TCRs covered spike, predominating at 160-218 and 743-854.

A note on this clone: Its matching antigen is unknown.

Libraries were prepared by immunoSEQ multiplex PCR; TCRdb keeps only in-frame clonotypes and omits some of them. The table has 160,000 or so clones, approximately 90% seen once; the top ten hold 4.4%. The TCR was taken from an adult in good health. The material sequenced was peripheral blood, taken on day 0 of MenACWY control vaccination.

The CDR3 reads CASSWPGNTIYF. CDR3 nucleotide sequence: TGCGCCAGCAGCTGGCCTGGAAACACCATATATTTT. V and J are TRBV5-1 and TRBJ1-3; D remains unclear. Germline-derived CDR1 and CDR2 are SGHRS and YFSETQ. This CDR3 has 12 residues. V was pared by 3 bases and J by 2 bases, with 3 bases between.